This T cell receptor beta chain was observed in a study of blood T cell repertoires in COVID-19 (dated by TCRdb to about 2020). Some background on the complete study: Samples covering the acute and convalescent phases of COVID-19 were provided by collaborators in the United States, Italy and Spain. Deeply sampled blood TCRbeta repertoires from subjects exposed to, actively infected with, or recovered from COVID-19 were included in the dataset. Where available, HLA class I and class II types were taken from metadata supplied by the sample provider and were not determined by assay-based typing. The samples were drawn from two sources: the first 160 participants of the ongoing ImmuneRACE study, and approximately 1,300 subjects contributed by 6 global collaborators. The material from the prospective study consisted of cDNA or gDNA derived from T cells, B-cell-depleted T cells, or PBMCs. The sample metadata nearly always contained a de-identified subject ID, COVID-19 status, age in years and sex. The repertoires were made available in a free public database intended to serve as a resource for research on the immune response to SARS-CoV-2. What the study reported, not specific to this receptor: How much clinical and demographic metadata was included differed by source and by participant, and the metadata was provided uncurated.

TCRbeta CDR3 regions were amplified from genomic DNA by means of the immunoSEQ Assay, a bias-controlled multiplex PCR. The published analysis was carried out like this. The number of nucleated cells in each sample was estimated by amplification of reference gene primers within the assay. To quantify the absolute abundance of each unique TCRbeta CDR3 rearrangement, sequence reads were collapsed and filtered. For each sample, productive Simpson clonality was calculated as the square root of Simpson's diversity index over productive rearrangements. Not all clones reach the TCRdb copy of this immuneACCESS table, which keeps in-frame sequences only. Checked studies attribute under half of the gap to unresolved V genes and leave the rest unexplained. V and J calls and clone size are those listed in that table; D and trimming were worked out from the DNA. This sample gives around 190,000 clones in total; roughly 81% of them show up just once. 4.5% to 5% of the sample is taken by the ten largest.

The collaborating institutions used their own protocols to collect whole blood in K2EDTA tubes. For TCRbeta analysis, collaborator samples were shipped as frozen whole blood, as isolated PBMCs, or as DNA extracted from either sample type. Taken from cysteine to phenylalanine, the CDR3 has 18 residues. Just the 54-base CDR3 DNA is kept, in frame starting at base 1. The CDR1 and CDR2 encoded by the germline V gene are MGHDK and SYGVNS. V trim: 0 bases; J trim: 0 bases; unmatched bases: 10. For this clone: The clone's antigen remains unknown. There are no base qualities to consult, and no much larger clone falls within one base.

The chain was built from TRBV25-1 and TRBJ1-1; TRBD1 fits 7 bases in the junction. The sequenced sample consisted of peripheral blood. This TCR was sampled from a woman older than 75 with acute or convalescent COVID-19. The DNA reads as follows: TGTGCCAGCAGTGAATACCCTGGGCGGGGACAGATGAACACTGAAGCTTTCTTT. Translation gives CASSEYPGRGQMNTEAFF.